A single T cell receptor (beta chain) is shown here with its context. The sample is drawn from a study of blood T cell repertoires in COVID-19. Clones were sequenced by immunoSEQ multiplex PCR, and TCRdb holds only the in-frame ones, with some missing. The repertoire holds about 120,000 clones, with roughly 80% as singletons. Per the germline V gene, CDR1 is MNHEY and CDR2 is SVGAGI. Trimming at V came to 9 bases and at J to 6 bases, leaving 5 bases not matched to a gene. This CDR3 has 11 residues. This sequence originates from a middle-aged man with acute or convalescent COVID-19. Sample: peripheral blood. The chain employs TRBV6-5 and TRBJ2-7; 7 nucleotides align to TRBD2. CDR3 protein: CASGEGREQYF. The CDR3 nucleotides are TGTGCCAGTGGGGAGGGTCGCGAGCAGTACTTC.